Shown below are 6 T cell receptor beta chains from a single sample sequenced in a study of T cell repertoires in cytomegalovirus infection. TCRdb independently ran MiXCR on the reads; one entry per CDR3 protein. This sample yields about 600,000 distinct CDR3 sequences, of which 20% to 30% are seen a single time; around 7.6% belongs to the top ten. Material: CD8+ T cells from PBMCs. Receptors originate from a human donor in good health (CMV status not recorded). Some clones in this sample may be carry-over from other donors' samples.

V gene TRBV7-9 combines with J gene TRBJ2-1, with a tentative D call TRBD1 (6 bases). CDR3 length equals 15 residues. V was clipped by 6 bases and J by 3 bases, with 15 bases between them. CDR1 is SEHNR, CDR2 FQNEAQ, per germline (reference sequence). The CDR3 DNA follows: TGTGCCAGCAGGAAAGATGGACAGATCTACAATGAGCAGTTCTTC. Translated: CASRKDGQIYNEQFF. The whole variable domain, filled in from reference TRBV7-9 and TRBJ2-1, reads DTGVSQNPRHKITKRGQNVTFRCDPISEHNRLYWYRQTLGQGPEFLTYFQNEAQLEKSRLLSDRFSAERPKGSFSTLEIQRTEQGDSAMYLCASRKDGQIYNEQFFGPGTRLTVL.

Here the CDR3 DNA reads TGCAGTGCTAGGGGGACAGGCAGCTCCTACGAGCAGTACTTC. It encodes CSARGTGSSYEQYF. This chain connects TRBV20-1 to TRBJ2-7; 8 bases agree with TRBD1. CDR1 and CDR2 from the germline V gene are DFQATT and SNEGSKA (reference sequence). This CDR3 region has 14 residues. V was clipped by 3 bases and J by 0 bases; unmatched bases: 4.

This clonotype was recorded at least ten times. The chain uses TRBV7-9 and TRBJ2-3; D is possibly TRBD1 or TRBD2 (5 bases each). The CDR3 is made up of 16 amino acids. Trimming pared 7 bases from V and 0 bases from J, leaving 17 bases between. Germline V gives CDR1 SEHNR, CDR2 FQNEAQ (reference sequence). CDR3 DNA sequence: TGTGCCAGCAACCTCCGCCGGGACGGCAGCACAGATACGCAGTATTTT. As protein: CASNLRRDGSTDTQYF.

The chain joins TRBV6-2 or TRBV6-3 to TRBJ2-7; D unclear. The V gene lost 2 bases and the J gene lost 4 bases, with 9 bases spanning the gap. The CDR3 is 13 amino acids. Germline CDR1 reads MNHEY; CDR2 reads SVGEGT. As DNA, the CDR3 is TGTGCCAGCAGTTACGGTCTCTTGTACGAGCAGTACGTC. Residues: CASSYGLLYEQYV.

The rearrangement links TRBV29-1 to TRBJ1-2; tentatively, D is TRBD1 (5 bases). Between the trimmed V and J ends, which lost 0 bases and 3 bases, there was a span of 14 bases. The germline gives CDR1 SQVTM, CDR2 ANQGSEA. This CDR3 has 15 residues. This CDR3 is CSVEDRRGSYYGYTF. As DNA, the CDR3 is TGCAGCGTTGAAGATCGGCGGGGGTCTTACTATGGCTACACCTTC. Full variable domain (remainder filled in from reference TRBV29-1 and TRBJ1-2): SAVISQKPSRDICQRGTSLTIQCQVDSQVTMMFWYRQQPGQSLTLIATANQGSEATYESGFVIDKFPISRPNLTFSTLTVSNMSPEDSSIYLCSVEDRRGSYYGYTFGSGTRLTVV.

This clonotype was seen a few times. CDR3 residues: CASSPSEYPNYGYTF. For the CDR3, the DNA is TGTGCCAGCAGTCCATCTGAATATCCTAACTATGGCTACACCTTC. The chain carries TRBV27 and TRBJ1-2, with unresolved D. This CDR3 is 15 amino acids long. Trimming shortened V by 5 bases and J by 0 bases, and 13 bases separated the two germline ends. Per germline, CDR1 MNHEY and CDR2 SMNVEV (reference sequence).